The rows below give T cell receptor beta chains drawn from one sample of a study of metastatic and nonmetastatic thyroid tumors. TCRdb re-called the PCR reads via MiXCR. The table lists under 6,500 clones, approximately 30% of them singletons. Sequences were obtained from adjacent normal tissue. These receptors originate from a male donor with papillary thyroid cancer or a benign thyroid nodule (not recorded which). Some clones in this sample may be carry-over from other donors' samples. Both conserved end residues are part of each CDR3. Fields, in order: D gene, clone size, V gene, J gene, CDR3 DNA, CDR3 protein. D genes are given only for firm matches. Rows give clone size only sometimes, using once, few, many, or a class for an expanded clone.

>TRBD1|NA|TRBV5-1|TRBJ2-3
TGCGCTAGCAGCTCTCCTGGACAGGACACAGGTACGCAGTATTTT
CASSSPGQDTGTQYF
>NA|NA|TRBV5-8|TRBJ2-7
TGTGCCAGCAGCTTGGACCACGAGCAGTACTTC
CASSLDHEQYF
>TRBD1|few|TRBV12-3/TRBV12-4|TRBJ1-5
TGTGCCAGCAGACAGGGGGCGCAGGGTCAGCCCCAGCATTTT
CASRQGAQGQPQHF
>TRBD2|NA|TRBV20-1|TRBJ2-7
TGCAGTGCTTTAGCGGGAGGAGTATACGAGCAGTACTTC
CSALAGGVYEQYF
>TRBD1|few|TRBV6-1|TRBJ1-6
TGTGCCAGCAGTCGAAAGACAGGGCTGGAATCACCCCTCCACTTT
CASSRKTGLESPLHF
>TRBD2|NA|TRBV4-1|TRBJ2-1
TGCGCCAGCAGCCCTGTGTCTCTAGCGGAGCAGAATGAGCAGTTCTTC
CASSPVSLAEQNEQFF
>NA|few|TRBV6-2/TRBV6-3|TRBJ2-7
TGTGCCAGCAGCCAGGTGGGGCCGTCACCTGTGCAGTACTTC
CASSQVGPSPVQYF
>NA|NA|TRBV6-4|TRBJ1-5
TGTGCCAGCAGTTCCGGGACAAATCAGCCCCAGCATTTT
CASSSGTNQPQHF
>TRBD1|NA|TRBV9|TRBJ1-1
TGTGCCAGCAGCCCCCAGGACAGGGAGGGGAGCACTGAAGCTTTCTTT
CASSPQDREGSTEAFF
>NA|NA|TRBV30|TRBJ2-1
TGTGCCTGGACCCCGCGGGCGAGTGAGCAGTTCTTC
CAWTPRASEQFF
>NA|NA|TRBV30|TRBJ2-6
TGTGCCTGGATTGGTGTTTACTCTGGGGCCAACGTCCTGACTTTC
CAWIGVYSGANVLTF
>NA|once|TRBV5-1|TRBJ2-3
TGCGCCAGCACCCGTGGGCAGGGCACAGATACGCAGTATTTT
CASTRGQGTDTQYF